This is a list of T cell receptor beta chains from one sample in a study of T cells after yellow fever vaccination. A single record per CDR3 protein comes from TCRdb applying MiXCR to the 5' RACE reads. This sample has fewer than 350,000 distinct CDR3 sequences; 8.5% to 9% occur once, and the top ten carry about a sixth. Source: PBMCs, taken on the day of the first yellow fever vaccination. The receptor set was obtained from a man between 18 and 29 years old who received the YFV17D yellow fever vaccine. CDR3s leave out the opening cysteine and the closing phenylalanine or tryptophan.

CDR3 protein: ASSLGYWGTNEKLF
V gene: TRBV5-8

CDR3 protein: ASSQTGQTF
V gene: TRBV3-1

CDR3 protein: ASSPGRLGVLVNEQF
V gene: TRBV7-9

CDR3 protein: ASSQYTQETGPHYLNYGYT
V gene: TRBV4-2

CDR3 protein: ASSSLLDGLITGELF
V gene: TRBV7-2

CDR3 protein: ASSPRDLYNEQF
V gene: TRBV7-2

CDR3 protein: ASSFGQAGANVLT
V gene: TRBV5-1

CDR3 protein: ASTAQLVGTSTEAF
V gene: TRBV6-2/TRBV6-3

CDR3 protein: ASSQDRGLSTDTQY
V gene: TRBV4-1

CDR3 protein: ASSILPGAYEQY
V gene: TRBV7-9

CDR3 protein: ASRGTGGLSETQY
V gene: TRBV12-3/TRBV12-4

CDR3 protein: ASTALQAPAKNIQY
V gene: TRBV6-1

CDR3 protein: ASSLPLASAGETQY
V gene: TRBV12-3/TRBV12-4

CDR3 protein: ASSLESGPGSADTQY
V gene: TRBV11-2

CDR3 protein: ATSPGTGRTDTQY
V gene: TRBV6-1

CDR3 protein: ASSPPGGRAQETQY
V gene: TRBV5-4

CDR3 protein: ASSYRVNPGELF
V gene: TRBV6-2/TRBV6-3

CDR3 protein: SANLGGPGNEQF
V gene: TRBV20-1

CDR3 protein: ATSEVNMHTGELF
V gene: TRBV7-9

CDR3 protein: SARLRLAGTYEQY
V gene: TRBV20-1

CDR3 protein: AIRGQGLGDTQY
V gene: TRBV10-3

CDR3 protein: ASSPRDTNTEAF
V gene: TRBV7-9

CDR3 protein: ASSLPGTRETQY
V gene: TRBV3-1

CDR3 protein: ASSLQGSEKLF
V gene: TRBV27

CDR3 protein: ASTSQGTDTQY
V gene: TRBV2

CDR3 protein: ASSPLNRVSGELF
V gene: TRBV12-3/TRBV12-4

CDR3 protein: ASSFEGPYSNQPQH
V gene: TRBV27

CDR3 protein: ASSFNPGYNSPLH
V gene: TRBV11-2

CDR3 protein: ASSSGGAAGELF
V gene: TRBV5-1

CDR3 protein: ASSISPSWKEQF
V gene: TRBV7-3

CDR3 protein: ASSHAPGLDDDEQF
V gene: TRBV6-1

CDR3 protein: ASEGTGGAAF
V gene: TRBV6-6

CDR3 protein: ASSFGLAGGQETQY
V gene: TRBV7-6

CDR3 protein: ASSPPSRGNTIY
V gene: TRBV18

CDR3 protein: SARDYRGGYT
V gene: TRBV20-1